A selection of T cell receptor beta chains follows, all from one sample in a study of lymphopenia after photon versus proton radiotherapy. The assay was immunoSEQ multiplex PCR, and TCRdb's table has in-frame clones only and misses some. The profile shows tens of thousands of clones, roughly 85% of them singletons. Source: peripheral blood, taken from a patient treated with proton-based radiotherapy. These receptors came from a woman between 65 and 79 years old with pancreatic cancer. Each CDR3 is given without its conserved first and last residue. Fields, in order: clone size, V gene, CDR3 protein. Clone size appears in some rows only: once, few, many, or a class for an expanded clone.

clone size: once
V gene: TRBV19
CDR3 protein: ASSLSGSTNEQF

clone size: .
V gene: TRBV2
CDR3 protein: ASSEARQGGEQF

clone size: once
V gene: TRBV27
CDR3 protein: ASSFLRVGASGSLDEQF

clone size: .
V gene: TRBV7-2
CDR3 protein: ASSPDSNLGNTIY

clone size: .
V gene: TRBV4-2
CDR3 protein: ASSKGTSGIYEQY

clone size: .
V gene: TRBV2
CDR3 protein: ASSQSRDEKLF

clone size: .
V gene: TRBV6-1
CDR3 protein: ASSEKGSGPRADTQY

clone size: .
V gene: TRBV28
CDR3 protein: ASSMGLAGVGRTQY

clone size: once
V gene: TRBV7-3
CDR3 protein: ASSFTGTNTEAF

clone size: .
V gene: TRBV7-9
CDR3 protein: ASSHPRYGYT

clone size: .
V gene: TRBV7-3
CDR3 protein: ASSLSQGGGYT

clone size: .
V gene: TRBV19
CDR3 protein: ASSHRVAGTDTQY

clone size: few
V gene: TRBV4-1
CDR3 protein: ASSLMGDSGNTIY

clone size: .
V gene: TRBV13
CDR3 protein: ASSERGTGMRNTIY

clone size: .
V gene: TRBV5-4
CDR3 protein: ASSLESSTDTQY

clone size: .
V gene: TRBV5-5
CDR3 protein: ASSLNREALYGYT

clone size: .
V gene: TRBV6-4
CDR3 protein: ASSDSGGSTDTQY

clone size: .
V gene: TRBV10-3
CDR3 protein: AISGGQQLTGELF

clone size: .
V gene: TRBV6-1
CDR3 protein: ASRVQQTYEQY

clone size: .
V gene: TRBV7-3
CDR3 protein: ASSYIAGVGNEQF

clone size: .
V gene: TRBV18
CDR3 protein: ASSEGIMNTGELF

clone size: .
V gene: TRBV7-2
CDR3 protein: ASSFGGQTNEKLF

clone size: .
V gene: TRBV28
CDR3 protein: ASSKAGGKEQF